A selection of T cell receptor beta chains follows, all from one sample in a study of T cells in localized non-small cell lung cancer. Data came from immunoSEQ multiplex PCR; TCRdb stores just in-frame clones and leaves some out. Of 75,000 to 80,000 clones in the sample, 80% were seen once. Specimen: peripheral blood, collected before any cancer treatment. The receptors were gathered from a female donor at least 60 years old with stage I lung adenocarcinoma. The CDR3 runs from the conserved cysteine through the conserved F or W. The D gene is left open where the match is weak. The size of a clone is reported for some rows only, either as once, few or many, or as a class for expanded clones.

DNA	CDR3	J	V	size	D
TGCGCCAGCAGCCAAGAGGGGGCGACCAATGAGCAGTTCTTC	CASSQEGATNEQFF	TRBJ2-1	TRBV4-3	-	-
TGTGCCAGCAGTTTCTCATTACAGGGGCCCCAGCATTTT	CASSFSLQGPQHF	TRBJ1-5	TRBV27	-	-
TGTGCCAGCAGCCTAACAGGGGGCCACGAGCAGTACTTC	CASSLTGGHEQYF	TRBJ2-7	TRBV6-6	few	TRBD1
TGTGCCAGCACTATCACCCATGGCTACACCTTC	CASTITHGYTF	TRBJ1-2	TRBV2	-	-
TGTGCCAGCAGCCCGGAGGGCGGCACCGGGGAGCTGTTTTTT	CASSPEGGTGELFF	TRBJ2-2	TRBV5-4	-	-
TGCGCCAGCAGTCCCGGGACACTCGAGAGCAATCAGCCCCAGCATTTT	CASSPGTLESNQPQHF	TRBJ1-5	TRBV5-1	-	-
TGTGCCAGCAGCGTAGAAGGTGCAGGGCACTATGGCTACACCTTC	CASSVEGAGHYGYTF	TRBJ1-2	TRBV9	-	-
TGTGCCAGCGGGCCACGTAGCGGGGGGGCGAATGAGCAGTTCTTC	CASGPRSGGANEQFF	TRBJ2-1	TRBV5-4	-	TRBD2
TGTGCCAGCCAGACAGGGGATAGCAATCAGCCCCAGCATTTT	CASQTGDSNQPQHF	TRBJ1-5	TRBV19	medium-sized	TRBD1
TGTGCCAGTAGTATAGGAGGAGCGTTGGGGACTGAAGCTTTCTTT	CASSIGGALGTEAFF	TRBJ1-1	TRBV19	-	-
TGTGCCAGCAGCCAAGATGGACGGATGATGCTCTCCTACGAGCAGTACTTC	CASSQDGRMMLSYEQYF	TRBJ2-7	TRBV14	-	-
TGTGCCAGCAGTCGGACAGAAATAATGAACACTGAAGCTTTCTTT	CASSRTEIMNTEAFF	TRBJ1-1	TRBV5-6	-	-
TGTGCCTGGAGTACTAGGACAGGGCCGTATGGCTACACCTTC	CAWSTRTGPYGYTF	TRBJ1-2	TRBV30	-	TRBD1
TGCGCCAGCAGCCAAGAGTGGGCAGGGAGATACACTGAAGCTTTCTTT	CASSQEWAGRYTEAFF	TRBJ1-1	TRBV4-3	-	-
TGTGCCAGTAGGGGCCGACTAGCCTACGAGCAGTACTTC	CASRGRLAYEQYF	TRBJ2-7	TRBV10-3	-	-
TGTGCTACTCAGGCCCCCCCTCGACAGGGGCAGGGCACAGATACGCAGTATTTT	CATQAPPRQGQGTDTQYF	TRBJ2-3	TRBV12-5	-	TRBD1
TGTGCCAGCAGTGGGGGTACAGGGTCCGGGGCCAACGTCCTGACTTTC	CASSGGTGSGANVLTF	TRBJ2-6	TRBV2	-	-
TGTGCCAGCAGTTTTTCTCGACTAGCGGGAGTGGCCCGTCGTGGCGAGCAGTACTTC	CASSFSRLAGVARRGEQYF	TRBJ2-7	TRBV28	-	TRBD2
TGTGCCTCCCGGACAGGGGTCAATGAGCAGTTCTTC	CASRTGVNEQFF	TRBJ2-1	TRBV2	-	TRBD1
TGTGCCAGTAAGAGAAGAGGGGACCAAACCTCCTATGGCTACACCTTC	CASKRRGDQTSYGYTF	TRBJ1-2	TRBV19	-	-
TGTGCCAGTAGTGGACCAGGGAGTAATGAAAAACTGTTTTTT	CASSGPGSNEKLFF	TRBJ1-4	TRBV19	once	-
TGTGCCAGCAGCCAGAGCGGGAGAGGCACCGGGGAGCTGTTTTTT	CASSQSGRGTGELFF	TRBJ2-2	TRBV9	-	TRBD2
TGCGCCAGCAGTCGACCGTCAGGGGAGACCCAGTACTTC	CASSRPSGETQYF	TRBJ2-5	TRBV23-1	-	-
TGTGCCTGGAGGGCAGGGTACACCGGGGAGCTGTTTTTT	CAWRAGYTGELFF	TRBJ2-2	TRBV30	-	-
TGCGCCAGCAGCCCGAGGACAGCAAGCTCTGGAAACACCATATATTTT	CASSPRTASSGNTIYF	TRBJ1-3	TRBV5-1	few	-
TGTGCCAGCAGGGGACCTCGGACGTACAATGAGCAGTTCTTC	CASRGPRTYNEQFF	TRBJ2-1	TRBV28	few	-
TGCGCCAGCAGCCTGAGTCCCCTAGCGGGAGTCGGTAATGAGCAGTTCTTC	CASSLSPLAGVGNEQFF	TRBJ2-1	TRBV5-1	-	TRBD2
TGTGCCAGCAGCTTAGATTGGGGGGCGGAGACCCAGTACTTC	CASSLDWGAETQYF	TRBJ2-5	TRBV11-2	few	-
TGTGCCAGCAGCCCAAGTGGCGGGAGGGCCCGACTTACGCAGTATTTT	CASSPSGGRARLTQYF	TRBJ2-3	TRBV7-9	-	TRBD2
TGTGCCTGGAGTGGTAATTTACTAAGGAGGGCGAACACTGAAGCTTTCTTT	CAWSGNLLRRANTEAFF	TRBJ1-1	TRBV30	few	-
TGTGCCAGCAGTTTATCGAGGCGGCCCTCCTACGAGCAGTACTTC	CASSLSRRPSYEQYF	TRBJ2-7	TRBV27	-	-
TGTGCCAGCACTACATTCCTTGAAGCTTTCTTT	CASTTFLEAFF	TRBJ1-1	TRBV2	-	-
TGCGCCAGCAGCCCCGGGGCCAACACCGGGGAGCTGTTTTTT	CASSPGANTGELFF	TRBJ2-2	TRBV4-3	-	-